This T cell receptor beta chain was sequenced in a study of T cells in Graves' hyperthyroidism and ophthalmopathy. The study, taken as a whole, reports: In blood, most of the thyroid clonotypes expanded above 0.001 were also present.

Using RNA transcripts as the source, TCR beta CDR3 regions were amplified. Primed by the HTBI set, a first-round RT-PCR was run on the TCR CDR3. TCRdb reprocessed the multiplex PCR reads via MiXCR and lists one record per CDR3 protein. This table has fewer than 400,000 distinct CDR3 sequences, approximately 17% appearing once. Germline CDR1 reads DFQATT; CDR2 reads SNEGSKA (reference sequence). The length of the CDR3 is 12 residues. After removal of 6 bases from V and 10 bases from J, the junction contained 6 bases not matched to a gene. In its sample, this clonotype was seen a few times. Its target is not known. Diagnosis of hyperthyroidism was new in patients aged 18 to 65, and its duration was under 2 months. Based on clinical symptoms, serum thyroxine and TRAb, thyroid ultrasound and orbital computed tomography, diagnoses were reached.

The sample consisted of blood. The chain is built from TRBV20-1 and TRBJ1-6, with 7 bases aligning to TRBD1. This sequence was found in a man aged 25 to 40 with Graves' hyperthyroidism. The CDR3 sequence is CSAPTGDSPLHF. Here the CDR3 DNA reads TGCAGTGCCCCCACAGGGGACTCACCCCTCCACTTT.